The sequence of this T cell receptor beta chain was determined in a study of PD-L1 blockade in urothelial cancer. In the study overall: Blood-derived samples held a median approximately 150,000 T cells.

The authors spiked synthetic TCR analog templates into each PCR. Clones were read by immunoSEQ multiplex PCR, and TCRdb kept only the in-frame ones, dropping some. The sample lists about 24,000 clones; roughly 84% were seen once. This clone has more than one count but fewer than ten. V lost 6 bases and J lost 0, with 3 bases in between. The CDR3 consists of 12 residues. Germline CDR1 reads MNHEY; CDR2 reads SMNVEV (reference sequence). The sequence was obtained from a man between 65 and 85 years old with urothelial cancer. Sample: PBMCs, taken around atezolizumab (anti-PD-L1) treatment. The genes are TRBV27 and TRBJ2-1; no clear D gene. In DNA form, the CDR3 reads TGTGCCAGCAGCGGCTCCTACAATGAGCAGTTCTTC. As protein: CASSGSYNEQFF.